This T cell receptor beta chain was captured in a study of blood T cells in healthy people across ages. CDR3 length: 17 amino acids. The junction had 7 bases not matched to a gene; V was cut back by 1 base and J by 7 bases. In germline, CDR1 is LGHNA, CDR2 YSLEER. All donors came from Russia, were Caucasian and healthy, and spanned ages roughly 6 to 95. This clonotype was seen ten or more times. Together with a sample-barcoded 5' primer, a J-beta primer mix was included in a second PCR lasting about 7 to 12 cycles. MiXCR was run by TCRdb on the 5' RACE reads, yielding one entry per CDR3 protein. In the table there are approximately 350,000 distinct CDR3 sequences, about half of which are singletons.

The clonotype originates from a man aged 60-69 years in good health. V and J are TRBV4-3 and TRBJ1-6; 10 bases are shared with TRBD1. The specimen was blood. Here the CDR3 DNA reads TGCGCCAGCAGCCAAGTCGCCGGGACAGGGGAGAATTCACCCCTCCACTTT. Translated, it gives CASSQVAGTGENSPLHF.